What follows are 31 T cell receptor beta chains derived from one specimen sequenced in a study of shared clonotypes between healthy human individuals. Measured with immunoSEQ multiplex PCR; TCRdb has only the in-frame clones, and not every one. This table holds 2 million to 2.5 million clones, roughly 94% found once. Sequenced input: naive CD4+ T cells sorted from blood. Documented subset: CD45RA+ positively selected. The receptor source for this set is a man in his late teens or twenties in good health.

This chain joins TRBV28 and TRBJ1-5, with D tentatively TRBD1 (6 bases). Per the germline V gene, CDR1 is MDHEN and CDR2 is SYDVKM. The CDR3 extends over 18 amino acids. The germline V and J ends were trimmed by 2 bases and 0 bases, with 17 bases remaining between them. This chain's CDR3 is CASSLGDRFRDSNQPQHF. The CDR3 region has the DNA TGTGCCAGCAGTTTAGGCGACAGGTTTCGAGATAGCAATCAGCCCCAGCATTTT.

In the case of this clone: Just one base apart from a much larger clone, this may be a read error. The same CDR3 also results from other DNA sequences found in this sample. The chain is built from TRBV30 and TRBJ1-1; TRBD1 aligns across 7 bases. V lost 1 base and J lost 0; bases outside the gene matches: 5. This CDR3 has 15 residues. Germline assignment: CDR1 GTSNPN and CDR2 SVGIG (reference sequence). The CDR3 reads CAWSAAGTVNTEAFF. CDR3 in DNA: TGTGCCTGGAGTGCCGCCGGGACAGTGAACACTGAAGCTTTCTTT. Together with reference TRBV30 and TRBJ1-1, the CDR3 gives the full variable domain: SQTIHQWPATLVQPVGSPLSLECTVEGTSNPNLYWYRQAAGRGLQLLFYSVGIGQISSEVPQNLSASRPQDRQFILSSKKLLLSDSGFYLCAWSAAGTVNTEAFFGQGTRLTVV.

J is TRBJ1-2 and V is TRBV27, with a weak D call TRBD1 (6 bases). This CDR3 is 12 amino acids long. Germline V lookup: CDR1 MNHEY, CDR2 SMNVEV (reference sequence). The V end lost 11 bases, the J end lost 8 bases, and 18 bases lay between the germline ends. CDR3 coding DNA: TGTGCCCGGCAGGGGAGGATAAGCGGCTACACCTTC. Translation: CARQGRISGYTF.

This chain uses TRBV10-3 with TRBJ2-1, with TRBD2 identical over 7 bases. CDR1 is ENHRY and CDR2 is SYGVKD in the germline V gene. J gave up 0 bases and V 10 bases, and 18 bases lay outside the gene matches. This CDR3 comprises 18 residues. The chain's CDR3 is CATRDFPGGSSSYNEQFF. The CDR3 DNA is TGTGCCACCCGGGACTTCCCGGGGGGTAGTAGCTCCTACAATGAGCAGTTCTTC.

The chain carries TRBV5-1 and TRBJ2-3; 7 bases agree with TRBD1. Per germline, CDR1 SGHRS and CDR2 YFSETQ. The ends lost 1 base at V and 3 bases at J; junction bases unmatched: 5. The CDR3 totals 15 residues. The CDR3: CASSLMAGGTDTQYF. CDR3 DNA: TGCGCCAGCAGCTTGATGGCAGGGGGAACAGATACGCAGTATTTT.

The rearrangement joins TRBV5-1 to TRBJ1-1, with 11 bases that match TRBD1. The CDR3 covers 15 residues. The ends lost 7 bases at V and 5 bases at J; junction bases unmatched: 10. Germline CDR1 and CDR2: SGHRS and YFSETQ. The CDR3 here is CASAGAGTGGTEAFF. In DNA, the CDR3 is TGCGCCAGCGCCGGAGCCGGGACAGGGGGGACTGAAGCTTTCTTT.

V is TRBV19 and J is TRBJ2-2, with D perhaps TRBD1 (5 bases). The V end lost 11 bases, the J end lost 0 bases, and 16 bases lay between the germline ends. The CDR3 contains 15 residues. The germline gives CDR1 LNHDA, CDR2 SQIVND (reference sequence). The CDR3 coding sequence is TGTGCCGCTCTCGACAGAGCAGCGAACACCGGGGAGCTGTTTTTT. Translated, it gives CAALDRAANTGELFF.

Comment on this clone: This may arise from a read error, as a much more abundant clone is one base away. This rearrangement joins TRBV30 to TRBJ1-5, with D maybe TRBD1 (6 bases). CDR1 is GTSNPN and CDR2 is SVGIG in the germline V gene (reference sequence). CDR3 length equals 15 residues. Between the trimmed V and J ends, which lost 8 bases and 3 bases, there was a span of 20 bases. The CDR3 region is CASSHIEGVNQPQHF. The CDR3 nucleotides read TGTGCCAGCAGCCACATCGAGGGGGTCAATCAGCCCCAGCATTTT. The full variable domain, in which reference TRBV30 and TRBJ1-5 provide the parts outside the CDR3, is SQTIHQWPATLVQPVGSPLSLECTVEGTSNPNLYWYRQAAGRGLQLLFYSVGIGQISSEVPQNLSASRPQDRQFILSSKKLLLSDSGFYLCASSHIEGVNQPQHFGDGTRLSIL.

V gene TRBV5-1 combines with J gene TRBJ1-6; D gene uncertain. Trimming took 6 bases from V and 7 from J, leaving 17 bases between them. CDR1 and CDR2 from the germline V gene are SGHRS and YFSETQ. The CDR3 length is 15 residues. The chain's CDR3 is CASTPDGDRNSPLHF. The CDR3 nucleotides read TGCGCCAGCACCCCGGACGGGGATCGGAATTCACCCCTCCACTTT.

The chain uses TRBV25-1 and TRBJ2-7; D possibly corresponds to TRBD1 (6 bases). CDR1 and CDR2 from the germline V gene are MGHDK and SYGVNS. The CDR3 runs 14 residues. V lost 2 bases, J lost 3 bases, and 11 bases lay in between. DNA for the CDR3: TGTGCCAGCAGTGAACCGGGACACGACTACGAGCAGTACTTC. Protein: CASSEPGHDYEQYF.

This rearrangement joins TRBV28 to TRBJ2-2, with D perhaps TRBD1 (5 bases). Trimming pared 5 bases from V and 3 bases from J, leaving 19 bases between. The CDR3 runs 17 residues. The germline V gene has CDR1 MDHEN and CDR2 SYDVKM. The CDR3 DNA is TGTGCCAGCAGTAAACAGGAAATTTGGGTTTACACCGGGGAGCTGTTTTTT. Translating it yields CASSKQEIWVYTGELFF.

The V and J genes are TRBV19 and TRBJ1-6; D possibly corresponds to TRBD1 (6 bases). Trimming cost V 3 bases and J 8 bases, with 11 bases left between them. The CDR3 contains 14 residues. Germline V lookup: CDR1 LNHDA, CDR2 SQIVND (reference sequence). CDR3 sequence reads: CASSIGGLDSPLHF. In DNA, the CDR3 is TGTGCCAGTAGTATTGGGGGGCTCGATTCACCCCTCCACTTT.

This chain uses TRBV7-6 with TRBJ2-7; tentatively, D is TRBD1 (6 bases). Per the germline V gene, CDR1 is SGHVS and CDR2 is FNYEAQ. V gave up 2 bases and J gave up 3 bases, with 17 bases separating them. This CDR3 region has 16 residues. CDR3 loop: CASSLSVVDSHYEQYF. CDR3 DNA: TGTGCCAGCAGCTTATCGGTCGTGGACAGCCACTACGAGCAGTACTTC. The variable domain in full, completed from reference TRBV7-6 and TRBJ2-7, reads GAGVSQSPRYKVTKRGQDVALRCDPISGHVSLYWYRQALGQGPEFLTYFNYEAQQDKSGLPNDRFSAERPEGSISTLTIQRTEQRDSAMYRCASSLSVVDSHYEQYFGPGTRLTVT.

The chain combines TRBV30 with TRBJ1-1; the D gene is possibly TRBD1 (5 bases). CDR1 GTSNPN and CDR2 SVGIG come from the germline V gene (reference sequence). The ends were cut back, 7 bases at V and 2 bases at J, with 11 bases in the middle. The CDR3 loop spans 12 amino acids. CDR3 coding DNA: TGTGCCTCGAGGACAACTAACACTGAAGCTTTCTTT. This sequence encodes CASRTTNTEAFF. Variable domain in full (rest from reference TRBV30 and TRBJ1-1): SQTIHQWPATLVQPVGSPLSLECTVEGTSNPNLYWYRQAAGRGLQLLFYSVGIGQISSEVPQNLSASRPQDRQFILSSKKLLLSDSGFYLCASRTTNTEAFFGQGTRLTVV.

This clone was detected only once. The chain carries TRBV5-4 and TRBJ1-4; 10 bases align to TRBD1. Germline CDR1 and CDR2: SGHNT and YYREEE (reference sequence). Unmatched junction bases numbered 6, after V lost 1 base and J lost 9 bases. This CDR3 has 15 amino acids. This chain's CDR3 is CASSLIGTGVQKLFF. DNA of the CDR3: TGTGCCAGCAGCTTGATCGGGACAGGGGTTCAAAAACTGTTTTTT.

The rearrangement links TRBV5-4 to TRBJ2-3, with TRBD2 matching over 14 bases. The CDR3 is 18 residues long. CDR1 and CDR2 from the germline V gene are SGHNT and YYREEE (reference sequence). Unmatched junction bases numbered 7, after V lost 4 bases and J lost 0 bases. The CDR3 bases are TGTGCCAGCAGCCCGGGACTAGCGGGGGCTCCTAGCACAGATACGCAGTATTTT. It translates to CASSPGLAGAPSTDTQYF.

J is TRBJ2-7 and V is TRBV6-6; D is perhaps TRBD1 or TRBD2 (5 bases each). CDR1 is MNHNY and CDR2 is SVGAGI in the germline V gene (reference sequence). Trimming removed 0 bases at V and 0 bases at J, with 12 bases between. CDR3 length: 16 residues. This CDR3 reads CASSYSKGRISYEQYF. For the CDR3, the DNA is TGTGCCAGCAGTTACTCGAAGGGACGAATCTCCTACGAGCAGTACTTC.

The chain joins TRBV18 to TRBJ2-1; D not certain. The CDR3 extends over 12 amino acids. Germline loops: CDR1 KGHSH, CDR2 LQKENI. Trimming left V 3 bases short and J 8 bases short, with 8 bases between. CDR3 DNA sequence: TGTGCCAGCTCACCCCTGGGTCATGAGCAGTTCTTC. Its translation is CASSPLGHEQFF.

This chain connects TRBV7-9 to TRBJ1-1; TRBD1 might be the D (5 bases). The V end was cut by 2 bases, the J end by 4 bases, with 8 bases between. The CDR3 length is 13 residues. Looked up from germline, CDR1 is SEHNR and CDR2 is FQNEAQ (reference sequence). This chain's CDR3 is CASSLLQVTEAFF. In DNA, the CDR3 is TGTGCCAGCAGCTTACTACAGGTCACTGAAGCTTTCTTT.

This chain connects TRBV30 to TRBJ2-7, with D possibly called TRBD1 or TRBD2 (5 bases each). CDR1 and CDR2 from the germline V gene are GTSNPN and SVGIG (reference sequence). The ends were cut back, 1 base at V and 2 bases at J, with 9 bases in the middle. The CDR3 has 13 amino acids. Written as DNA, the CDR3 is TGTGCCTGGAGTGGGGACGTTACCTACGAGCAGTACTTC. Translation gives CAWSGDVTYEQYF.

The chain has TRBV5-6 and TRBJ1-5; D uncertain. Per the germline V gene, CDR1 is SGHDT and CDR2 is YYEEEE. The ends were cut back, 4 bases at V and 11 bases at J, with 16 bases in the middle. This CDR3 has 13 amino acids. The CDR3 sequence: CASSLGAESTQHF. The DNA of the CDR3 is TGTGCCAGCAGCCTGGGAGCGGAATCAACCCAGCATTTT.

The rearrangement joins TRBV18 to TRBJ2-7; 7 positions match TRBD1. CDR1 KGHSH and CDR2 LQKENI come from the germline V gene. Unmatched junction bases numbered 4, after V lost 0 bases and J lost 2 bases. The length of the CDR3 is 15 residues. The CDR3 DNA reads TGTGCCAGCTCACCACCAGGGACAGTACCCTACGAGCAGTACTTC. Translated: CASSPPGTVPYEQYF. The whole variable domain, filled in from reference TRBV18 and TRBJ2-7, reads NAGVMQNPRHLVRRRGQEARLRCSPMKGHSHVYWYRQLPEEGLKFMVYLQKENIIDESGMPKERFSAEFPKEGPSILRIQQVVRGDSAAYFCASSPPGTVPYEQYFGPGTRLTVT.

V is TRBV5-1 and J is TRBJ1-1; no reliable D call. The length of the CDR3 is 13 residues. Germline V gene data show CDR1 as SGHRS and CDR2 as YFSETQ. The V end was cut by 5 bases, the J end by 6 bases, with 14 bases between. As DNA, the CDR3 is TGCGCCAGCAGTCCTCAAAATTGGGCTGAAGCTTTCTTT. Its protein product is CASSPQNWAEAFF. Looking up the rest from reference TRBV5-1 and TRBJ1-1 gives the full variable domain: KAGVTQTPRYLIKTRGQQVTLSCSPISGHRSVSWYQQTPGQGLQFLFEYFSETQRNKGNFPGRFSGRQFSNSRSEMNVSTLELGDSALYLCASSPQNWAEAFFGQGTRLTVV.

The count of this clone is one. V gene TRBV5-1 combines with J gene TRBJ2-5, with unresolved D. The germline CDR1 and CDR2 sequences are SGHRS and YFSETQ. The CDR3 covers 15 residues. V lost 0 bases and J lost 5, with 14 bases in between. Here the CDR3 reads CASSLAATSGETQYF. CDR3 in DNA: TGCGCCAGCAGCTTGGCAGCCACCTCGGGCGAGACCCAGTACTTC.

J is TRBJ2-7 and V is TRBV18; perhaps TRBD2 as D (5 bases). The V gene lost 5 bases and the J gene lost 1 base, with 15 bases spanning the gap. The CDR3 is 15 amino acids. Germline CDR1 and CDR2: KGHSH and LQKENI. The CDR3 DNA reads as TGTGCCAGCTCAGCCACCAACGGGGTGTCCTACGAGCAGTACTTC. This sequence encodes CASSATNGVSYEQYF.

The chain joins TRBV7-9 to TRBJ1-5; D not resolved. In germline, CDR1 is SEHNR, CDR2 FQNEAQ (reference sequence). The CDR3 has 15 amino acids. V dropped 2 bases and J dropped 3 bases, with 11 bases sitting between them. The CDR3 reads CASSLIGGANQPQHF. CDR3 nucleotide sequence: TGTGCCAGCAGCTTAATCGGAGGAGCCAATCAGCCCCAGCATTTT.

The chain uses TRBV7-6 and TRBJ2-7, with D possibly TRBD2 on 6 matching bases. There are 17 residues in the CDR3. Trimming cost V 6 bases and J 0 bases, with 21 bases left between them. From germline, CDR1 is SGHVS and CDR2 FNYEAQ. CDR3 nucleotides: TGTGCCAGCAGTCGAGCTTCTGGGACTCTGAGCTCCTACGAGCAGTACTTC. Its protein product is CASSRASGTLSSYEQYF.

The rearrangement joins TRBV10-3 to TRBJ2-2; possible D gene TRBD2, 6 bases. Germline V gene data show CDR1 as ENHRY and CDR2 as SYGVKD. Trimming stripped 11 bases from V and 1 base from J, with 8 bases between. The CDR3 spans 12 residues. The chain's CDR3 is CAGGRNTGELFF. The CDR3 region has the DNA TGTGCCGGAGGGAGGAACACCGGGGAGCTGTTTTTT.

V and J are TRBV6-5 and TRBJ2-5; 9 bases line up with TRBD2. Trimming removed 6 bases from V and 7 bases from J; junction bases left unmatched: 3. CDR1 and CDR2 (germline): MNHEY, SVGAGI. The CDR3 is made up of 12 amino acids. CDR3 sequence: CASSQTSGTQYF. The CDR3 coding sequence is TGTGCCAGCAGCCAGACTAGCGGGACCCAGTACTTC.

This chain uses TRBV28 with TRBJ2-5; D not certain. This CDR3 region has 13 residues. V was cut by 7 bases and J by 3 bases, with 12 bases left in between. Germline V gene data show CDR1 as MDHEN and CDR2 as SYDVKM. The CDR3 spells CASTRPGEETQYF. In nucleotides, the CDR3 is TGTGCCAGCACACGCCCCGGAGAAGAGACCCAGTACTTC.

The chain carries TRBV5-4 and TRBJ1-1, with 8 positions matching TRBD1. Germline assignment: CDR1 SGHNT and CDR2 YYREEE (reference sequence). J gave up 4 bases and V 4 bases, and 6 bases lay outside the gene matches. The CDR3 extends over 14 amino acids. The CDR3 nucleotides read TGTGCCAGCAGCCGGGACAGGCCAGGCACTGAAGCTTTCTTT. This gives the protein CASSRDRPGTEAFF.